Included here is one TCR beta chain sequence, with context. The antigen is undetermined. The V gene lost 5 bases and the J gene lost 3 bases, with 13 bases spanning the gap. The CDR3 loop spans 15 amino acids. Germline V gene lookup returns CDR1 KGHDR and CDR2 SFDVKD. The record originates from a study of T-cell memory formation after mild COVID-19. Whole-study findings and limits: Cross-reactive memory apparently joined, as some responding clones appeared in pre-infection memory. SARS-CoV-2 specificity was not confirmed for second-wave clones peaking on day 37. A second wave expanding day 15 to 37 was CD4+-biased; contracting clones were balanced.

TCRdb re-derived calls from the 5' RACE reads in MiXCR, one entry per CDR3 protein. The sample contains hundreds of thousands of distinct CDR3 sequences, roughly 20% of which appear only once. The gene calls are TRBV24-1 and TRBJ2-1; D is possibly TRBD2 (6 bases). This receptor was taken from an adult woman who had mild COVID-19 (a few samples of this study predate the infection). Cell type and time point are not known. Sample: PBMCs or a T cell subset sorted from them (not recorded which). The CDR3 loop is CATSGRAGSYNEQFF. The CDR3 nucleotides read TGTGCCACCAGTGGTAGGGCGGGGAGCTACAATGAGCAGTTCTTC.